Listed here are 29 T cell receptor beta chains from one sample, sequenced in a study of T cell changes during pregnancy in multiple sclerosis. The method was immunoSEQ multiplex PCR; TCRdb's version includes in-frame clones alone and lacks a portion of them. The sample contains about 60,000 clones, about 90% of which appear only once. Source: CD4+ T cells from peripheral blood mononuclear cells, taken in the first trimester of pregnancy. Receptors originate from a female donor with multiple sclerosis, enrolled in a pregnancy study.

The V and J genes are TRBV7-7 and TRBJ2-7; 7 nucleotides align to TRBD1. Germline trimming cut 1 base from V and 2 bases from J; bases unmatched to any gene: 5. The CDR3 spans 15 residues. Germline values: CDR1 SSHAT, CDR2 FNYEAQ (reference sequence). DNA of the CDR3: TGTGCCAGCAGCTTAGGACAGGGATCCCCCTACGAGCAGTACTTC. It specifies CASSLGQGSPYEQYF. Using reference TRBV7-7 and TRBJ2-7 for the parts outside the CDR3, the full variable domain is GAGVSQSPRYKVTKRGQDVTLRCDPISSHATLYWYQQALGQGPEFLTYFNYEAQPDKSGLPSDRFSAERPEGSISTLTIQRTEQRDSAMYRCASSLGQGSPYEQYFGPGTRLTVT.

The V and J genes are TRBV6-6 and TRBJ2-2; 7 bases agree with TRBD1. This CDR3 spans 15 amino acids. The V gene end was trimmed by 2 bases and the J gene end by 4 bases; junction bases not matched to a gene: 4. Germline CDR1 and CDR2: MNHNY and SVGAGI (reference sequence). The CDR3 bases are TGTGCCAGCAGTTACGGTACAGGGGTCACCGGGGAGCTGTTTTTT. This encodes CASSYGTGVTGELFF.

Concerning this clone itself: An end of the junction does not agree with germline; a read error may underlie this. The gene calls are TRBV6-4 and TRBJ1-4, with D unclear. Germline CDR1 and CDR2: MRHNA and SNTAGT. The CDR3 is made up of 10 amino acids. The CDR3 loop reads CASSDSRPLF. For the CDR3, the DNA is TGTGCCAGCAGTGACTCCAGGCCCCTTTTT.

The chain recombines TRBV10-3 with TRBJ2-5; 8 nucleotides line up with TRBD1. Looked up from germline, CDR1 is ENHRY and CDR2 is SYGVKD. V lost 7 bases and J lost 5; bases outside the gene matches: 9. The CDR3 sequence is 14 residues long. CDR3 bases: TGTGCCATCAATTCCCCAGGGGGCCGTGAGACCCAGTACTTC. It is translated as CAINSPGGRETQYF.

The chain uses TRBV6-5 and TRBJ1-6; the match to TRBD1 covers 7 bases. This CDR3 is built from 16 residues. Germline values: CDR1 MNHEY, CDR2 SVGAGI. V lost 2 bases and J lost 7; bases outside the gene matches: 8. CDR3: CASSYVAGTVNSPLHF. The CDR3 DNA reads as TGTGCCAGCAGTTACGTAGCCGGGACAGTGAATTCACCCCTCCACTTT.

The chain is built from TRBV19 and TRBJ2-2; tentative D call: TRBD1 (5 bases). V dropped 5 bases and J dropped 4 bases, with 11 bases sitting between them. The CDR3 loop spans 14 amino acids. In germline, CDR1 is LNHDA, CDR2 SQIVND (reference sequence). CDR3 loop: CASSRQGSTGELFF. The CDR3 nucleotides read TGTGCCAGTAGTCGGCAGGGAAGCACCGGGGAGCTGTTTTTT.

This clone was recorded only once. The chain carries TRBV7-2 and TRBJ1-6, with a weak D call TRBD1 (6 bases). CDR3 length: 15 amino acids. Germline values: CDR1 SGHTA, CDR2 FQGNSA. V shed 5 bases and J shed 7 bases, with 15 bases lying between them. The CDR3 here is CASSGGQRRNSPLHF. CDR3 DNA: TGTGCCAGCAGCGGCGGACAGCGCAGAAATTCACCCCTCCACTTT.

The rearrangement uses TRBV4-3 and TRBJ2-5, with TRBD1 identical over 11 bases. There are 15 residues in the CDR3. V shed 4 bases, J shed 5 bases, and the junction held 6 bases outside the gene matches. From germline, CDR1 is LGHNA and CDR2 YSLEER. CDR3 in DNA: TGCGCCAGCAGCCTCGGACAGGGGGCTTGGGAGACCCAGTACTTC. Translated: CASSLGQGAWETQYF.

This chain uses TRBV25-1 with TRBJ1-6; 8 bases align to TRBD1. The germline gives CDR1 MGHDK, CDR2 SYGVNS. There are 17 residues in the CDR3. V shed 1 base and J 9 bases; nucleotides not matched to a gene: 11. The CDR3 loop is CASSESPGTGGLSPLHF. The CDR3 nucleotides are TGTGCCAGCAGTGAATCTCCCGGGACAGGCGGGCTTTCACCCCTCCACTTT.

The genes are TRBV4-2 and TRBJ2-5; D possibly corresponds to TRBD2 (5 bases). The germline CDR1 and CDR2 sequences are LGHNA and YNFKEQ. V lost 0 bases and J 4 bases, leaving 12 bases between the germline ends. This CDR3 spans 15 amino acids. CDR3 DNA sequence: TGTGCCAGCAGCCAAGATTCCCCCGAGGGAGAGACCCAGTACTTC. Translation: CASSQDSPEGETQYF.

This chain joins TRBV30 and TRBJ1-5; D gene unclear. Looked up from germline, CDR1 is GTSNPN and CDR2 is SVGIG (reference sequence). V was trimmed by 3 bases and J by 5 bases, leaving 8 bases between them. CDR3 length equals 12 residues. The DNA for the CDR3 is TGTGCCTGGAGCCGAACGGATCAGCCCCAGCATTTT. It codes for CAWSRTDQPQHF.

The chain uses TRBV11-2 and TRBJ1-4; a possible D gene is TRBD1 (5 bases). V dropped 0 bases and J dropped 5 bases, with 10 bases sitting between them. CDR1 is SGHAT and CDR2 is FQNNGV in the germline V gene. This CDR3 has 15 residues. Here the CDR3 reads CASSLEGADNEKLFF. The CDR3 region has the DNA TGTGCCAGCAGCTTAGAAGGGGCCGACAATGAAAAACTGTTTTTT.

Here the CDR3 reads CASSELDRGEELFF. The CDR3 DNA is TGTGCCAGCAGTGAATTGGACAGGGGGGAGGAGCTGTTTTTT. The chain has TRBV25-1 and TRBJ2-2, with 10 bases lining up with TRBD1. J gave up 10 bases and V 1 base, and 3 bases lay outside the gene matches. Germline V gives CDR1 MGHDK, CDR2 SYGVNS. CDR3 length: 14 residues.

This chain joins TRBV7-3 and TRBJ1-1; a weak D match, TRBD1 (6 bases). Germline V gives CDR1 SGHTA, CDR2 FQGTGA. Trimming removed 2 bases at V and 0 bases at J, with 7 bases between. There are 14 residues in the CDR3. CDR3 sequence: CASSLQGLNTEAFF. For the CDR3, the DNA is TGTGCCAGCAGCTTACAGGGGTTGAACACTGAAGCTTTCTTT.

This clone was seen just once. This chain connects TRBV7-3 to TRBJ1-6; D is possibly TRBD1 (6 bases). Germline CDR1 SGHTA, CDR2 FQGTGA. There are 16 residues in the CDR3. The V gene lost 4 bases and the J gene lost 4 bases, with 14 bases spanning the gap. The DNA for the CDR3 is TGTGCCAGCAGCTCCCAGGGGCGACTTTATAATTCACCCCTCCACTTT. This sequence encodes CASSSQGRLYNSPLHF. The variable domain in full, completed from reference TRBV7-3 and TRBJ1-6, reads GAGVSQTPSNKVTEKGKYVELRCDPISGHTALYWYRQSLGQGPEFLIYFQGTGAADDSGLPNDRFFAVRPEGSVSTLKIQRTERGDSAVYLCASSSQGRLYNSPLHFGNGTRLTVT.

V usage is TRBV29-1 and J usage is TRBJ2-1; TRBD1 aligns across 8 bases. V gave up 5 bases and J gave up 6 bases; unmatched junction bases: 0. This CDR3 comprises 11 residues. CDR1 and CDR2 from the germline V gene are SQVTM and ANQGSEA. CDR3 nucleotide sequence: TGCAGCGTTACAGGGGGCAATGAGCAGTTCTTC. This codes for CSVTGGNEQFF.

V and J are TRBV9 and TRBJ2-7; 8 nucleotides align to TRBD1. Germline CDR1 reads SGDLS; CDR2 reads YYNGEE. Losses at the gene ends were 3 bases for V and 5 bases for J; bases not matched to a gene: 7. This CDR3 contains 14 residues. DNA of the CDR3: TGTGCCAGCAGCGAGAGTGCAGGGGGCGACGAGCAGTACTTC. It is translated as CASSESAGGDEQYF.

The chain combines TRBV4-1 with TRBJ2-7; 10 nucleotides match TRBD2. The junction had 21 bases not matched to a gene; V was cut back by 6 bases and J by 7 bases. CDR1 is MGHRA, CDR2 YSYEKL, per germline. There are 18 residues in the CDR3. CDR3 DNA: TGCGCCAGCAGATCAAGTGTCCAGCTAGCGGGGGTACAACCAGAGCAGTACTTC. Amino acid sequence: CASRSSVQLAGVQPEQYF.

The CDR3 loop is CASSLIEGDGYTF. The CDR3 coding sequence is TGTGCCAGCAGCCTCATAGAGGGCGACGGCTACACCTTC. The chain combines TRBV7-7 with TRBJ1-2; D is unresolved. The CDR3 length is 13 residues. With 5 bases removed from V and 8 bases from J, the gap between germline ends came to 15 bases. Per the germline V gene, CDR1 is SSHAT and CDR2 is FNYEAQ (reference sequence).

CDR3 in amino acids: CASSRRGQGAYEQYF. The CDR3 nucleotides read TGCGCCAGCAGCCGGAGAGGACAGGGGGCCTACGAGCAGTACTTC. The J gene is TRBJ2-7, the V gene TRBV4-3; 10 nucleotides line up with TRBD1. Germline trimming cut 4 bases from V and 2 bases from J; bases unmatched to any gene: 5. The germline CDR1 and CDR2 sequences are LGHNA and YSLEER. There are 15 residues in the CDR3.

The chain couples TRBV4-3 to TRBJ2-3; TRBD2 aligns across 10 bases. Germline V CDR1 and CDR2: LGHNA, YSLEER. V lost 3 bases to trimming and J lost 4 bases; unmatched junction nucleotides: 7. This CDR3 is built from 16 residues. This CDR3 reads CASSHTLAGEADTQYF. CDR3 nucleotides: TGCGCCAGCAGCCACACTCTAGCGGGGGAGGCAGATACGCAGTATTTT.

This clone was seen once. The chain is built from TRBV6-5 and TRBJ1-2, with unresolved D. The ends were cut back, 0 bases at V and 4 bases at J, with 12 bases in the middle. The CDR3 extends over 15 amino acids. Per the germline V gene, CDR1 is MNHEY and CDR2 is SVGAGI. The CDR3 loop reads CASSYSVPNTYGYTF. CDR3 nucleotides: TGTGCCAGCAGTTACTCGGTCCCTAATACCTATGGCTACACCTTC.

The chain joins TRBV5-4 to TRBJ2-5, with D unclear. Trimming left V 0 bases short and J 1 base short, with 10 bases between. Per the germline V gene, CDR1 is SGHNT and CDR2 is YYREEE (reference sequence). The CDR3 has 15 amino acids. The DNA for the CDR3 is TGTGCCAGCAGCTTGGAGTACTGGTCCCAAGAGACCCAGTACTTC. It is translated as CASSLEYWSQETQYF.

J is TRBJ2-7 and V is TRBV6-5; D not resolved. Trimming removed 0 bases from V and 4 bases from J, with 7 bases in between. The CDR3 consists of 13 residues. In germline, CDR1 is MNHEY, CDR2 SVGAGI. CDR3 DNA sequence: TGTGCCAGCAGTTACTCGTCACTTTACGAGCAGTACTTC. Translating it yields CASSYSSLYEQYF.

The chain is built from TRBV2 and TRBJ2-1; 9 nucleotides match TRBD1. V dropped 7 bases and J dropped 7; count of bases not matched to a gene: 5. The CDR3 loop spans 13 amino acids. CDR1 SNHLY and CDR2 FYNNEI come from the germline V gene. CDR3: CASTGQGWNEQFF. DNA of the CDR3: TGTGCCAGCACGGGACAGGGTTGGAATGAGCAGTTCTTC. The variable domain in full, with the rest retrieved from reference TRBV2 and TRBJ2-1, is EPEVTQTPSHQVTQMGQEVILRCVPISNHLYFYWYRQILGQKVEFLVSFYNNEISEKSEIFDDQFSVERPDGSNFTLKIRSTKLEDSAMYFCASTGQGWNEQFFGPGTRLTVL.

The CDR3 coding sequence is TGCGCCAGCAGCACTCTGACAGGGATGGGGGAGCAGTACTTC. Protein sequence: CASSTLTGMGEQYF. The chain couples TRBV5-1 to TRBJ2-7; 7 bases align to TRBD1. The CDR3 is made up of 14 amino acids. The V gene's germline CDR1 is SGHRS and CDR2 YFSETQ. J gave up 7 bases and V 4 bases, and 11 bases lay outside the gene matches.

The gene calls are TRBV7-3 and TRBJ2-3; D is perhaps TRBD1 (5 bases). Germline CDR1 SGHTA, CDR2 FQGTGA. CDR3 length equals 13 residues. The V and J ends lost 3 bases and 1 base respectively, with 5 bases between them. CDR3 sequence (DNA): TGTGCCAGCAGCTTCAGGGGCACAGATACGCAGTATTTT. Translated: CASSFRGTDTQYF.

This clone appeared a single time. The chain couples TRBV7-9 to TRBJ2-3, with D perhaps TRBD1 (5 bases). CDR1 and CDR2 from the germline V gene are SEHNR and FQNEAQ (reference sequence). This CDR3 is 16 amino acids long. V was trimmed by 0 bases and J by 0 bases, leaving 10 bases between them. CDR3 coding DNA: TGTGCCAGCAGCTTAGCTACAGGTCCGAGCACAGATACGCAGTATTTT. Its protein is CASSLATGPSTDTQYF.

This clone was seen once. As DNA, the CDR3 is TGTGCCTGGAGTCCCTGGTCAGGGAATCAGCCCCAGCATTTT. Translating gives CAWSPWSGNQPQHF. The chain carries TRBV30 and TRBJ1-5; D is possibly TRBD1 (5 bases). The germline V gene encodes CDR1 GTSNPN and CDR2 SVGIG (reference sequence). The CDR3 contains 14 residues. Trimming took off 2 bases at V and 4 bases at J, with 12 bases between the two ends.